This is a list of T cell receptor beta chains from one sample in a study of T-cell memory formation after mild COVID-19. In TCRdb, the 5' RACE reads were re-called with MiXCR into one record per CDR3 protein. The repertoire holds approximately 89,000 distinct CDR3 sequences, with roughly 13% as singletons. The sequenced material came from PBMCs or a T cell subset sorted from them (not recorded which). These receptors were taken from a man aged 18 to 29 who had mild COVID-19 (a few samples of this study predate the infection). Cell type and time point are not known. Both conserved end residues are part of each CDR3. D genes are given only for firm matches. Expanded clones get a size class; other rows say once, few or many, or leave the size out.

V gene	D gene	clone size	J gene	CDR3 DNA	CDR3 protein
TRBV7-9	NA	NA	TRBJ2-7	TGTGCCAGCAGCTTAGTTGCGTCCAACGAGCAGTACTTC	CASSLVASNEQYF
TRBV7-9	TRBD1	NA	TRBJ2-2	TGTGCCAGCAGCTACAGGGGGCGGTTTACCGGGGAGCTGTTTTTT	CASSYRGRFTGELFF
TRBV15	NA	few	TRBJ2-7	TGTGCCACCAGCAGAGATGCCGGGGACGGATACGAGCAGTACTTC	CATSRDAGDGYEQYF
TRBV5-4	NA	NA	TRBJ2-1	TGTGCCAGCAGCCCCGGCGGGCCCAATGAGCAGTTCTTC	CASSPGGPNEQFF
TRBV4-3	NA	NA	TRBJ2-2	TGCGCCAGCAGCCAAGCCGCCGACAGGACGGGCGGGGAGCTGTTTTTT	CASSQAADRTGGELFF
TRBV13	TRBD1	few	TRBJ1-6	TGTGCCAGCAGACACAGGGGAGCTGCTAATTCACCCCTCCACTTT	CASRHRGAANSPLHF
TRBV29-1	TRBD1	NA	TRBJ1-2	TGCAGCGTCCCAACTGCCGGACAGGGGTTTTTGAGCTATGGCTACACCTTC	CSVPTAGQGFLSYGYTF
TRBV7-8	NA	few	TRBJ2-7	TGTGCCAGCAGCTTAAGGGCGGGACAGTTCACCTACGAGCAGTACTTC	CASSLRAGQFTYEQYF
TRBV6-6	NA	NA	TRBJ2-1	TGTGCCAGCAGTTACGTCCAGAACAATGAGCAGTTCTTC	CASSYVQNNEQFF
TRBV4-1	NA	few	TRBJ1-5	TGCGCCAGCAGCCAAGTCCCGGATCAGCCCCAGCATTTT	CASSQVPDQPQHF
TRBV29-1	TRBD2	few	TRBJ2-5	TGCAGCCCTTGTACCCATGAATGGAGCGGGGAACCCCAAGAGACCCAGTACTTC	CSPCTHEWSGEPQETQYF
TRBV24-1	NA	NA	TRBJ2-3	TGTGCCACCAGTGATGTCATCGGGGACCCCTGGGATACGCAGTATTTT	CATSDVIGDPWDTQYF
TRBV7-9	NA	few	TRBJ2-5	TGTGCCAGCAGCTTAGCGCGGGCAGGCTTCCGGGAGACCCAGTACTTC	CASSLARAGFRETQYF
TRBV4-3	NA	NA	TRBJ2-3	TGCGCCAGCAGCCACCGGAGGGGTTTCACAGATACGCAGTATTTT	CASSHRRGFTDTQYF
TRBV6-2/TRBV6-3	TRBD1	few	TRBJ2-5	TGTGCCAGCAGAGCAGACCTCGGACAGGGGGAGACCCAGTACTTC	CASRADLGQGETQYF
TRBV15	NA	many	TRBJ1-3	TGTGCCACCAGCAGAGTTTTCGGGGAAGGAAACACCATATATTTT	CATSRVFGEGNTIYF
TRBV7-9	TRBD1	NA	TRBJ1-6	TGTGCCAGCAGCTTAGGAAGGGACAGGGGAAGGCTTTCACCCCTCCACTTT	CASSLGRDRGRLSPLHF
TRBV9	NA	few	TRBJ2-1	TGTGCCAGCAGCGTAGGCACTGAGCAGTTCTTC	CASSVGTEQFF
TRBV7-3	NA	few	TRBJ2-7	TGTGCCAGCAGCTCGACAGGACCGGGGGAGCAGTACTTC	CASSSTGPGEQYF